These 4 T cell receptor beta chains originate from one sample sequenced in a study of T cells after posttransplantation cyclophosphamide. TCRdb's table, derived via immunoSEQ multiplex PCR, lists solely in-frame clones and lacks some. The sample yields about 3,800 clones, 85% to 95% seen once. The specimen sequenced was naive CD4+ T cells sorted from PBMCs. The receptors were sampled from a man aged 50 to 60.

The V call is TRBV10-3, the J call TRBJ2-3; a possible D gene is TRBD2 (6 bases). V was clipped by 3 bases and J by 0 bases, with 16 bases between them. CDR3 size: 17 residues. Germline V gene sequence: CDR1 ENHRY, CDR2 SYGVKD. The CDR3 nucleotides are TGTGCCATCAGTGACTCGACGTCGCGGGGCAGCACAGATACGCAGTATTTT. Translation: CAISDSTSRGSTDTQYF.

In nucleotides, the CDR3 is TGCGCCAGCAGCTTGAGGAGTCAGACGCTGAACTCTGGAAACACCATATATTTT. It encodes CASSLRSQTLNSGNTIYF. The rearrangement joins TRBV5-1 to TRBJ1-3; D gene unclear. Germline loops: CDR1 SGHRS, CDR2 YFSETQ. The CDR3 length is 18 residues. V lost 1 base, J lost 0 bases, and 17 bases lay in between.

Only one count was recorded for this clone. CDR3 sequence: CASSPSSPMNTEAFF. The CDR3 DNA reads as TGTGCCAGCTCACCGTCCAGTCCGATGAACACTGAAGCTTTCTTT. V gene TRBV18 combines with J gene TRBJ1-1; D ambiguous. This CDR3 is 15 amino acids long. From germline, CDR1 is KGHSH and CDR2 LQKENI. V lost 3 bases and J 0 bases, leaving 11 bases between the germline ends.

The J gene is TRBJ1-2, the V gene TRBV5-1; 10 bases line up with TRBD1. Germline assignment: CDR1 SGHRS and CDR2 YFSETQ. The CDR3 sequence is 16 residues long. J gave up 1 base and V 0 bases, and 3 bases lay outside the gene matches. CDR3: CASSLGGTGDNYGYTF. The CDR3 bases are TGCGCCAGCAGCTTGGGGGGGACAGGGGATAACTATGGCTACACCTTC.